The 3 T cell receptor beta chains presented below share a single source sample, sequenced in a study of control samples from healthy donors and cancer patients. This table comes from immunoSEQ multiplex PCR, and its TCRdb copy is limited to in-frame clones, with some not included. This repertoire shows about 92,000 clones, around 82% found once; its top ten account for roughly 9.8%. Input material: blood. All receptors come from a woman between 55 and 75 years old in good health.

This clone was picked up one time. CDR3 sequence reads: CASKETGVATQYF. CDR3 nucleotide sequence: TGCGCCAGCAAGGAGACAGGGGTGGCGACCCAGTACTTC. The chain is built from TRBV5-1 and TRBJ2-5; TRBD1 aligns across 8 bases. V gave up 6 bases and J gave up 7 bases; unmatched junction bases: 8. Germline CDR1 is SGHRS and CDR2 is YFSETQ. This CDR3 is built from 13 residues.

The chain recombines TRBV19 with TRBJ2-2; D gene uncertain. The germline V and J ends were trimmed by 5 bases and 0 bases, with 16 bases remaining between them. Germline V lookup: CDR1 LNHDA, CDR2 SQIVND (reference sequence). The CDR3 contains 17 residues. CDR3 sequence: CASSPNRLQANTGELFF. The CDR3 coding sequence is TGTGCCAGTAGTCCCAACCGGCTTCAAGCGAACACCGGGGAGCTGTTTTTT.

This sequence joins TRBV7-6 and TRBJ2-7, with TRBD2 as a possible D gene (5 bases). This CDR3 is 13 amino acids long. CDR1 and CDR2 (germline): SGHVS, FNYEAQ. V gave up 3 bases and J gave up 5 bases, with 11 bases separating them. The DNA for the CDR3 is TGTGCCAGCAGCTTCCTGGGGAGCCACGAGCAGTACTTC. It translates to CASSFLGSHEQYF. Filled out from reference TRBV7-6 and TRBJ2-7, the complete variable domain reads GAGVSQSPRYKVTKRGQDVALRCDPISGHVSLYWYRQALGQGPEFLTYFNYEAQQDKSGLPNDRFSAERPEGSISTLTIQRTEQRDSAMYRCASSFLGSHEQYFGPGTRLTVT.